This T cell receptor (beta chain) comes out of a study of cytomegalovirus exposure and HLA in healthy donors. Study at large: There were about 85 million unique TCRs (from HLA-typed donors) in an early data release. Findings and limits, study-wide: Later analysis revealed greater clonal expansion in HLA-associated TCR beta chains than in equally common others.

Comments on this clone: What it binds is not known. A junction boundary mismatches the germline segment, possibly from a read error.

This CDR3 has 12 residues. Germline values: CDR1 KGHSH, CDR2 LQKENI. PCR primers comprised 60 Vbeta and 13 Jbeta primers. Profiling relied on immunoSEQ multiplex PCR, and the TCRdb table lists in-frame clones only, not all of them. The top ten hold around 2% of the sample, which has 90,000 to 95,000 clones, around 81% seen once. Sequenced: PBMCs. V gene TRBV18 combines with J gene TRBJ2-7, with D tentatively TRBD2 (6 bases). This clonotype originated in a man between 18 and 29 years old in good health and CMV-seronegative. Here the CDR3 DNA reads TGTGCCAGCTCACCAGCGGGGCAGGGCCGATTCTTC. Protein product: CASSPAGQGRFF. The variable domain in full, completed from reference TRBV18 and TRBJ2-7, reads NAGVMQNPRHLVRRRGQEARLRCSPMKGHSHVYWYRQLPEEGLKFMVYLQKENIIDESGMPKERFSAEFPKEGPSILRIQQVVRGDSAAYFCASSPAGQGRFFGPGTRLTVT.